Shown below are 21 T cell receptor beta chains from a single sample sequenced in a study of T cells in Graves' hyperthyroidism and ophthalmopathy. Amplified regions were TCR beta CDR3 sequences from RNA transcripts. The TCR CDR3 first-round RT-PCR relied on the HTBI primer set. TCRdb fed the multiplex PCR reads into MiXCR, producing one record per CDR3 protein. The repertoire consists of approximately 610,000 distinct CDR3 sequences, with roughly 15% occurring once and the leading ten covering about 4.5%. Sequenced: blood. The receptors stem from a woman between 40 and 55 years old with Graves' ophthalmopathy.

The table lists this clonotype with many counts. This chain joins TRBV4-1 and TRBJ1-1; D is unclear. This CDR3 contains 15 residues. V was trimmed by 2 bases and J by 0 bases, leaving 10 bases between them. In germline, CDR1 is MGHRA, CDR2 YSYEKL. CDR3 sequence (DNA): TGCGCCAGCAGCCAAAAAATGGGATTGAACACTGAAGCTTTCTTT. It yields the protein CASSQKMGLNTEAFF.

This clonotype was picked up many times. The chain carries TRBV7-2 and TRBJ1-2, with TRBD1 identical over 9 bases. The CDR3 loop spans 14 amino acids. V shed 4 bases, J shed 4 bases, and the junction held 4 bases outside the gene matches. Germline assignment: CDR1 SGHTA and CDR2 FQGNSA. The CDR3 reads CASSSGQGRYGYTF. CDR3 coding DNA: TGTGCCAGCAGCTCGGGACAGGGACGCTATGGCTACACCTTC.

This clonotype was seen ten or more times. The CDR3 spells CSVDDFRYGYTF. The CDR3, as DNA: TGCAGCGTTGATGATTTCCGCTATGGCTACACCTTC. J is TRBJ1-2 and V is TRBV29-1; D is uncertain. Trimming cost V 3 bases and J 4 bases, with 9 bases left between them. Germline CDR1 is SQVTM and CDR2 is ANQGSEA. This CDR3 has 12 residues.

V usage is TRBV12-3 or TRBV12-4 and J usage is TRBJ2-7; D assignment may be TRBD1 or TRBD2 (5 bases each). This CDR3 spans 16 amino acids. With 5 bases removed from V and 1 base from J, the gap between germline ends came to 18 bases. The CDR3 DNA reads TGTGCCAGCAGTCCGAACTCCCGGGACCCTTCCTACGAGCAGTACTTC. Its translation is CASSPNSRDPSYEQYF.

This clonotype was found many times. The chain combines TRBV28 with TRBJ2-5; D is unresolved. The germline gives CDR1 MDHEN, CDR2 SYDVKM. V gave up 5 bases and J gave up 1 base, with 11 bases separating them. This CDR3 is built from 14 residues. CDR3 in DNA: TGTGCCAGCAGTCTGGACCCGGCCCAAGAGACCCAGTACTTC. This gives the protein CASSLDPAQETQYF.

V usage is TRBV5-1 and J usage is TRBJ2-7; 7 bases agree with TRBD1. Germline trimming cut 4 bases from V and 4 bases from J; bases unmatched to any gene: 14. This CDR3 region has 16 residues. Germline V CDR1 and CDR2: SGHRS, YFSETQ. As DNA, the CDR3 is TGCGCCAGCAGCAAAGCAGGGACAGCCACACCATACGAGCAGTACTTC. As protein: CASSKAGTATPYEQYF.

This rearrangement joins TRBV11-2 to TRBJ2-2, with D uncertain. This CDR3 is built from 13 residues. With 5 bases removed from V and 8 bases from J, the gap between germline ends came to 12 bases. Germline assignment: CDR1 SGHAT and CDR2 FQNNGV. The CDR3 sequence is CASSPIYVGELFF. CDR3 coding DNA: TGTGCCAGCAGCCCGATATATGTGGGGGAGCTGTTTTTT.

The V gene is TRBV6-2 or TRBV6-3, the J gene TRBJ2-7, with TRBD2 identical over 7 bases. This CDR3 has 13 amino acids. Germline CDR1 MNHEY, CDR2 SVGEGT. The V gene end was trimmed by 5 bases and the J gene end by 5 bases; junction bases not matched to a gene: 6. The CDR3 protein is CASSGLDLDEQYF. For the CDR3, the DNA is TGTGCCAGCAGTGGACTAGATCTCGACGAGCAGTACTTC.

This chain joins TRBV6-1 and TRBJ2-2, with 12 bases identical to TRBD2. Trimming removed 7 bases from V and 6 bases from J; junction bases left unmatched: 6. From germline, CDR1 is MNHNS and CDR2 SASEGT. The CDR3 has 15 amino acids. The DNA of the CDR3 is TGTGCCAGCACCTGGACTAGCGGGAAGGCCGGGGAGCTGTTTTTT. The encoded protein is CASTWTSGKAGELFF.

V is TRBV4-2 and J is TRBJ2-7, with 9 bases identical to TRBD2. Losses at the gene ends were 0 bases for V and 4 bases for J; bases not matched to a gene: 7. This CDR3 has 16 amino acids. Germline CDR1 reads LGHNA; CDR2 reads YNFKEQ. The chain's CDR3 is CASSQEGSGRWYEQYF. The DNA for the CDR3 is TGTGCCAGCAGCCAAGAAGGTAGCGGGAGATGGTACGAGCAGTACTTC.

The chain employs TRBV27 and TRBJ2-7, with 7 bases lining up with TRBD1. This CDR3 contains 14 residues. The junction had 11 bases not matched to a gene; V was cut back by 8 bases and J by 4 bases. Germline V gene data show CDR1 as MNHEY and CDR2 as SMNVEV (reference sequence). This CDR3 reads CASGTPGQIYEQYF. The CDR3 DNA sequence: TGTGCCAGCGGTACTCCGGGACAGATTTACGAGCAGTACTTC.

This clonotype turned up a few times. The gene calls are TRBV29-1 and TRBJ1-1, with no clear D. The CDR3 has 13 amino acids. Trimming removed 3 bases at V and 4 bases at J, with 12 bases between. Looked up from germline, CDR1 is SQVTM and CDR2 is ANQGSEA. The chain's CDR3 is CSVELFEGTEAFF. The CDR3 DNA reads as TGCAGCGTTGAGCTATTCGAAGGCACTGAAGCTTTCTTT.

This CDR3 reads CASSPRQPNQPQHF. CDR3 nucleotide sequence: TGTGCCAGCAGCCCTCGACAGCCGAATCAGCCCCAGCATTTT. This chain joins TRBV28 and TRBJ1-5, with D maybe TRBD1 (5 bases). The V end lost 6 bases, the J end lost 4 bases, and 13 bases lay between the germline ends. The germline V gene encodes CDR1 MDHEN and CDR2 SYDVKM. The CDR3 totals 14 residues.

The chain is built from TRBV11-1 and TRBJ1-1, with 7 bases fitting TRBD1. Germline CDR1 SGHAT, CDR2 FQDESV (reference sequence). The CDR3 is 16 residues long. V lost 0 bases and J lost 0; bases outside the gene matches: 4. CDR3 residues: CASSLARQGMNTEAFF. CDR3 nucleotide sequence: TGTGCCAGCAGCTTAGCCAGACAGGGAATGAACACTGAAGCTTTCTTT.

Many counts were recorded for this clonotype. The chain has TRBV7-9 and TRBJ2-5; D is possibly TRBD2 (6 bases). With 4 bases removed from V and 1 base from J, the gap between germline ends came to 13 bases. The CDR3 is 15 residues long. CDR1 is SEHNR, CDR2 FQNEAQ, per germline (reference sequence). CDR3 in amino acids: CASSWMGGPQETQYF. CDR3 bases: TGTGCCAGCAGCTGGATGGGGGGACCCCAAGAGACCCAGTACTTC.

This chain joins TRBV12-3 or TRBV12-4 and TRBJ2-2; D is unresolved. This CDR3 has 16 amino acids. Trimming cost V 4 bases and J 0 bases, with 12 bases left between them. This CDR3 is CASSSRPLSNTGELFF. As DNA, the CDR3 is TGTGCCAGCAGTTCGAGACCACTTTCGAACACCGGGGAGCTGTTTTTT.

In the case of this clonotype: With a much larger clone just one base away, this may be a read error. J is TRBJ2-3 and V is TRBV7-9; perhaps TRBD2 as D (5 bases). CDR1 and CDR2 (germline): SEHNR, FQNEAQ (reference sequence). The CDR3 length is 14 residues. CDR3 coding DNA: TGTGCCAGCAGCCCCATGGGGAGCACATATACGCAGTATTTT. It encodes CASSPMGSTYTQYF.

This clonotype was found many times. The chain links TRBV6-5 to TRBJ2-5; no firm D call. CDR3 length: 14 amino acids. Looked up from germline, CDR1 is MNHEY and CDR2 is SVGAGI. Trimming removed 4 bases at V and 5 bases at J, with 14 bases between. CDR3 nucleotide sequence: TGTGCCAGCAGTTCGACCACCCTTGCGGAGACCCAGTACTTC. Translated: CASSSTTLAETQYF.

This clonotype was seen ten or more times. The CDR3 nucleotides read TGTGCCTGGAGTGTTAGGAACACCGGGGAGCTGTTTTTT. This encodes CAWSVRNTGELFF. The chain combines TRBV30 with TRBJ2-2; no reliable D call. Germline CDR1 GTSNPN, CDR2 SVGIG (reference sequence). Deletions cut 0 bases from V and 1 base from J, with 3 bases between. This CDR3 contains 13 residues.

This clonotype has a count of ten or more. This chain joins TRBV2 and TRBJ2-4; no clear D gene. The CDR3 extends over 16 amino acids. Trimming took 6 bases from V and 0 from J, leaving 15 bases between them. CDR1 and CDR2 (germline): SNHLY, FYNNEI. The CDR3 region has the DNA TGTGCCAGCAGGCCGTCCTCTTTCTTAGCCAAAAACATTCAGTACTTC. It translates to CASRPSSFLAKNIQYF.

At least ten counts were recorded for this clonotype. The chain has TRBV12-3 or TRBV12-4 and TRBJ2-2; TRBD1 matches at 9 bases. V dropped 4 bases and J dropped 0; count of bases not matched to a gene: 6. CDR3 length equals 17 residues. CDR3 coding DNA: TGTGCCAGCAGTTCCGGGACAGGGAGGTCGAACACCGGGGAGCTGTTTTTT. Encoded protein: CASSSGTGRSNTGELFF.